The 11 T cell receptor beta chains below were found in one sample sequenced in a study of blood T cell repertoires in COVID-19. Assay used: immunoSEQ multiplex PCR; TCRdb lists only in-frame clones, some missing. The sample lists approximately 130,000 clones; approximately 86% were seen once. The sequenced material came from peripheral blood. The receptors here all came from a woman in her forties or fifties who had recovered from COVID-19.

The CDR3: CASSPGALAGGSDTQYF. The CDR3, as DNA: TGCGCCAGCAGCCCGGGGGCACTAGCGGGAGGCTCAGATACGCAGTATTTT. The chain employs TRBV5-1 and TRBJ2-3, with TRBD2 identical over 12 bases. CDR1 is SGHRS, CDR2 YFSETQ, per germline. The CDR3 totals 17 residues. V shed 4 bases, J shed 4 bases, and the junction held 10 bases outside the gene matches.

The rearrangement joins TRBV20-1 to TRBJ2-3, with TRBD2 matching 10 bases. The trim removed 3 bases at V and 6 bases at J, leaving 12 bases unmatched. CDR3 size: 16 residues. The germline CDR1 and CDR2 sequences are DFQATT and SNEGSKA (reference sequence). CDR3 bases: TGCAGTGCTAGTGGTGGGGCTAGCGGGGGCCGGGATACGCAGTATTTT. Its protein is CSASGGASGGRDTQYF.

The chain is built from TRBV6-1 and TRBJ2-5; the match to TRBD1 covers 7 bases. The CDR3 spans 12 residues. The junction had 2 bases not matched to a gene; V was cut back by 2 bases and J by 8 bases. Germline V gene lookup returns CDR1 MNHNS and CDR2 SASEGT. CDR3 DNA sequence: TGTGCCAGCAGTGAACAGGGGGTTACCCAGTACTTC. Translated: CASSEQGVTQYF.

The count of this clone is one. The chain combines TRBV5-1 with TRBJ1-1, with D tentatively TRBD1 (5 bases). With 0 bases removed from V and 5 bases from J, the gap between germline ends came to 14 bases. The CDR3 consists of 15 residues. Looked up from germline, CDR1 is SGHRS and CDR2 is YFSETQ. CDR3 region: CASSLEWGVGTEAFF. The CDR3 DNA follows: TGCGCCAGCAGCTTGGAGTGGGGCGTGGGGACTGAAGCTTTCTTT.

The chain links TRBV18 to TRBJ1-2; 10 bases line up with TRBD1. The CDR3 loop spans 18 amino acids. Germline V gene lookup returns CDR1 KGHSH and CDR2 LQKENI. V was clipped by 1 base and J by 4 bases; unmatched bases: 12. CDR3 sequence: CASSPRFPGTGEVYGYTF. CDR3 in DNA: TGTGCCAGCTCACCACGATTTCCCGGGACAGGGGAGGTCTATGGCTACACCTTC.

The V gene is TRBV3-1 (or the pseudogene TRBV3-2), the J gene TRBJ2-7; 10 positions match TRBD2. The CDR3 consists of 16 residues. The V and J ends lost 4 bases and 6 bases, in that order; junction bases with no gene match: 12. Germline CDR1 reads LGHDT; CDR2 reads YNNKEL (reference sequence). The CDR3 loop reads CASSPPGLALDGEQYF. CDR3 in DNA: TGTGCCAGCAGCCCCCCGGGACTAGCGTTGGACGGCGAGCAGTACTTC.

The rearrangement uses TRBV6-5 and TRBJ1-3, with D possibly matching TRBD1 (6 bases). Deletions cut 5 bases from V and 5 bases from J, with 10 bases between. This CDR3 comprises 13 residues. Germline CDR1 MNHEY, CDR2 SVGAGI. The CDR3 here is CASSNGQRNTIYF. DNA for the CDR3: TGTGCCAGCAGTAACGGACAGCGAAACACCATATATTTT.

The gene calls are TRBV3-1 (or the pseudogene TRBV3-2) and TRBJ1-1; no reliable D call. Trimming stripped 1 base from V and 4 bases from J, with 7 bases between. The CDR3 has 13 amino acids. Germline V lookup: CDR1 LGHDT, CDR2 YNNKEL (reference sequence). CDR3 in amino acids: CASSQARGTEAFF. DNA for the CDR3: TGTGCCAGCAGCCAAGCACGAGGCACTGAAGCTTTCTTT.

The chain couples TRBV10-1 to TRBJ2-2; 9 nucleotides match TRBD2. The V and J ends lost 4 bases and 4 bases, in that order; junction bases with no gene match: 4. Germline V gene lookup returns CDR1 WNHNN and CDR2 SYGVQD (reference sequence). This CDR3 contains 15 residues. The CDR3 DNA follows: TGCGCCAGCAGTGGAAGACTAGCGGCCACCGGGGAGCTGTTTTTT. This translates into CASSGRLAATGELFF.

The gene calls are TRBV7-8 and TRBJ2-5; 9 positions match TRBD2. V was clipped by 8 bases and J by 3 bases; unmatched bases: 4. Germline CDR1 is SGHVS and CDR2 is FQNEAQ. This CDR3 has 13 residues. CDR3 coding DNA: TGTGCCAGCGCGCGGGGGGGCAAAGAGACCCAGTACTTC. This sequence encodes CASARGGKETQYF.

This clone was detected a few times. The CDR3 spells CASSQDFYNEQFF. For the CDR3, the DNA is TGTGCCAGCAGCCAAGACTTCTACAATGAGCAGTTCTTC. The chain recombines TRBV12-3 or TRBV12-4 with TRBJ2-1, with D unresolved. V lost 6 bases and J 3 bases, leaving 9 bases between the germline ends. This CDR3 has 13 residues.